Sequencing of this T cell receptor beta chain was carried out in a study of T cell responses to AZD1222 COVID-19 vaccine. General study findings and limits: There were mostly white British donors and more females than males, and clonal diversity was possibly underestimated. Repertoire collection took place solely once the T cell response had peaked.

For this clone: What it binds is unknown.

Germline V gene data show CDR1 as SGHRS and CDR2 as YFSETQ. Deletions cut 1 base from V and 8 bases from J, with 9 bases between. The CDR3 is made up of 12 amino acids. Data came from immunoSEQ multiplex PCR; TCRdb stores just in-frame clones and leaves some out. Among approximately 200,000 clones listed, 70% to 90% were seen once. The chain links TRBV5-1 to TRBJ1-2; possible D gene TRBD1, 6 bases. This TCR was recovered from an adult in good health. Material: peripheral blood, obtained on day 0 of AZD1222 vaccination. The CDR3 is CASSLKGEGYTF. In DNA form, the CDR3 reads TGCGCCAGCAGCTTGAAGGGGGAAGGCTACACCTTC.